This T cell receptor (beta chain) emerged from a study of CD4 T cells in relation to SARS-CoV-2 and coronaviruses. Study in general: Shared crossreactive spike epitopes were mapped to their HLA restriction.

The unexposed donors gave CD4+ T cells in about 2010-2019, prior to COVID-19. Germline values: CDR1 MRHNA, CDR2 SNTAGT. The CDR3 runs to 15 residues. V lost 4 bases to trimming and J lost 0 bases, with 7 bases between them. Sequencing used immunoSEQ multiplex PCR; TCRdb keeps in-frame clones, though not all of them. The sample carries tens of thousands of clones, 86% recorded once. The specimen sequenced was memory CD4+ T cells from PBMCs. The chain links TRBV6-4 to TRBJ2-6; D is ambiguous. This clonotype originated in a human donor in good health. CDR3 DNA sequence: TGTGCCAGCAGTGTTAGCCTCTCTGGGGCCAACGTCCTGACTTTC. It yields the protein CASSVSLSGANVLTF.